A single sample is the source of the 3 T cell receptor beta chains below, sequenced in a study of cytomegalovirus exposure and HLA in healthy donors. PCR was performed using 60 Vbeta and 13 Jbeta primers. Sequencing used immunoSEQ multiplex PCR; TCRdb keeps in-frame clones, though not all of them. The data show 200,000 to 250,000 clones, around 83% seen once. The sequenced material came from PBMCs. All receptors derive from a girl aged 10 to 17 in good health and CMV-seronegative.

In its sample, this clone was seen a few times. The chain combines TRBV28 with TRBJ1-1, with TRBD1 identical over 7 bases. The germline CDR1 and CDR2 sequences are MDHEN and SYDVKM. Trimming cost V 3 bases and J 11 bases; bases outside gene matches: 9. The CDR3 totals 13 residues. The CDR3 DNA follows: TGTGCCAGCAGTTTTCCATCGGGACAGATGGCTTTCTTT. Its protein is CASSFPSGQMAFF. The full variable domain, completed using reference TRBV28 and TRBJ1-1, is DVKVTQSSRYLVKRTGEKVFLECVQDMDHENMFWYRQDPGLGLRLIYFSYDVKMKEKGDIPEGYSVSREKKERFSLILESASTNQTSMYLCASSFPSGQMAFFGQGTRLTVV.

The rearrangement joins TRBV5-1 to TRBJ1-2; D is perhaps TRBD1 (6 bases). Germline CDR1 and CDR2: SGHRS and YFSETQ. There are 17 residues in the CDR3. V was trimmed by 4 bases and J by 6 bases, leaving 25 bases between them. The CDR3 here is CASSPSRLAQGQDGYTF. CDR3 nucleotide sequence: TGCGCCAGCAGCCCATCCAGATTGGCACAGGGCCAGGATGGCTACACCTTC.

The chain is built from TRBV7-2 and TRBJ1-3, with D hard to call. The V end lost 3 bases, the J end lost 2 bases, and 14 bases lay between the germline ends. The CDR3 covers 16 residues. Germline V gene sequence: CDR1 SGHTA, CDR2 FQGNSA. The CDR3 is CASSFYAAETGNTIYF. In nucleotides, the CDR3 is TGTGCCAGCAGCTTTTATGCGGCTGAAACTGGAAACACCATATATTTT.